This TCR beta chain was documented in a study of T cell responses to AZD1222 COVID-19 vaccine. This clone was recorded a few times. Its antigen remains unknown. Data came from immunoSEQ multiplex PCR; TCRdb stores just in-frame clones and leaves some out. In the table there are about 130,000 clones, roughly nine tenths of which are singletons. Germline V gene data show CDR1 as MNHNY and CDR2 as SVGAGI (reference sequence). The CDR3 has 16 amino acids. V was cut by 4 bases and J by 3 bases, with 18 bases left in between. Study-wide results and limits: Rises in breadth and depth of Spike-specific TCRs came after two AZD1222 doses.

The clonotype comes from an adult who received the AZD1222 COVID-19 vaccine. V usage is TRBV6-6 and J usage is TRBJ1-2; perhaps TRBD1 as D (5 bases). Sequenced here: peripheral blood, sampled 28 days after the second AZD1222 dose. The CDR3 sequence is CASSSLSGSSYYGYTF. In DNA form, the CDR3 reads TGTGCCAGCAGTTCCTTATCAGGGTCAAGTTACTATGGCTACACCTTC.